This passage covers 6 T cell receptor beta chains from one sample sequenced in a study of T cell responses to AZD1222 COVID-19 vaccine. Here immunoSEQ multiplex PCR was the method, and the copy in TCRdb shows in-frame clones only, minus some. The sample carries some 200,000 clones, approximately 91% recorded once. The material sequenced was peripheral blood, taken on day 0 of AZD1222 vaccination. The receptors were gathered from an adult in good health.

The CDR3 sequence is CASSLGLAAYNEQFF. The CDR3 nucleotides read TGTGCCAGCAGCTTGGGACTAGCGGCCTACAATGAGCAGTTCTTC. This chain connects TRBV5-6 to TRBJ2-1; TRBD2 aligns across 9 bases. V was clipped by 0 bases and J by 2 bases; unmatched bases: 0. Germline values: CDR1 SGHDT, CDR2 YYEEEE. The CDR3 contains 15 residues.

The chain links TRBV15 to TRBJ2-2, with a tentative D call TRBD1 (6 bases). Germline assignment: CDR1 LNHNV and CDR2 YYDKDF (reference sequence). Trimming shortened V by 1 base and J by 7 bases, and 16 bases separated the two germline ends. This CDR3 is built from 16 residues. The DNA for the CDR3 is TGTGCCACCAGCAGAGCGTCCAACAGGGTCGGCGGGGAGCTGTTTTTT. This sequence encodes CATSRASNRVGGELFF.

The V and J genes are TRBV5-1 and TRBJ1-2; no reliable D call. V was trimmed by 1 base and J by 8 bases, leaving 15 bases between them. This CDR3 is built from 14 residues. Germline CDR1 SGHRS, CDR2 YFSETQ. The CDR3: CASSLYHEAAGYTF. The CDR3 DNA sequence: TGCGCCAGCAGCTTGTATCACGAGGCAGCGGGCTACACCTTC.

This chain connects TRBV28 to TRBJ2-5; 10 nucleotides agree with TRBD2. Germline V gene data show CDR1 as MDHEN and CDR2 as SYDVKM. J gave up 4 bases and V 5 bases, and 7 bases lay outside the gene matches. The CDR3 is made up of 15 amino acids. The CDR3 is CASSPAGGMSETQYF. DNA of the CDR3: TGTGCCAGCAGTCCAGCGGGAGGGATGTCAGAGACCCAGTACTTC.

This chain links TRBV27 with TRBJ2-1, with 7 positions matching TRBD2. Trimming removed 5 bases from V and 0 bases from J; junction bases left unmatched: 19. CDR1 is MNHEY, CDR2 SMNVEV, per germline (reference sequence). The CDR3 length is 20 residues. The CDR3 protein is CASSLPTRLAEKTSYNEQFF. CDR3 sequence (DNA): TGTGCCAGCAGTCTACCTACCAGGCTAGCGGAGAAAACCTCCTACAATGAGCAGTTCTTC.

Of note for this clone: The junction differs from germline at one of its ends, possibly a read error. This chain joins TRBV6-6 and TRBJ2-7; perhaps D is TRBD1 or TRBD2 (5 bases each). Germline CDR1 reads MNHNY; CDR2 reads SVGAGI (reference sequence). The CDR3 totals 14 residues. CDR3 bases: TGTGCCAGCAGTTATTCCGGGACGACTGAATTTGGCGAGTTC. Its protein is CASSYSGTTEFGEF.